These 18 T cell receptor beta chains share one sample of origin, sequenced in a study of blood T cells in healthy people across ages. A second PCR, run for roughly 7 to 11 cycles, used a sample-barcoded 5' primer plus a J-beta primer mix. TCRdb independently ran MiXCR on the 5' RACE reads; one entry per CDR3 protein. The sample yields around 700,000 distinct CDR3 sequences, around a quarter seen once. The same data also contributed to another study, on T cells of mothers and their children.

The sample consisted of blood. The receptor source for this set is a boy aged 5-17 years in good health.

This clonotype was seen a handful of times. The gene calls are TRBV24-1 and TRBJ2-7; D may match TRBD1 or TRBD2 (5 bases each). The V gene's germline CDR1 is KGHDR and CDR2 SFDVKD. The CDR3 is 13 residues long. The germline V and J ends were trimmed by 4 bases and 2 bases, with 8 bases remaining between them. CDR3 protein: CATSDGTAYEQYF. The CDR3 DNA is TGTGCCACCAGTGACGGGACGGCCTACGAGCAGTACTTC.

This clonotype was detected many times. The rearrangement joins TRBV27 to TRBJ2-7; possibly TRBD1 for D (6 bases). CDR3 length equals 14 residues. CDR1 MNHEY and CDR2 SMNVEV come from the germline V gene (reference sequence). V was cut by 0 bases and J by 2 bases, with 8 bases left in between. The CDR3: CASSLSTGTYEQYF. The CDR3 DNA reads as TGTGCCAGCAGTTTATCGACAGGTACCTACGAGCAGTACTTC.

The chain links TRBV3-1 to TRBJ2-5, with D tentatively TRBD2 (5 bases). Trimming shortened V by 0 bases and J by 4 bases, and 15 bases separated the two germline ends. The germline CDR1 and CDR2 sequences are LGHDT and YNNKEL (reference sequence). CDR3 length equals 16 residues. CDR3 protein: CASSQDPRASPETQYF. CDR3 in DNA: TGTGCCAGCAGCCAAGATCCCCGAGCTAGCCCAGAGACCCAGTACTTC.

This chain's CDR3 is CSASPSTGPYEQYF. The CDR3 DNA reads TGCAGTGCTAGCCCGTCGACGGGGCCCTACGAGCAGTACTTC. The V and J genes are TRBV20-1 and TRBJ2-1; D might be TRBD1 or TRBD2, each matching 5 bases. The assigned J gene may be wrong: the sequence end matches TRBJ2-7 better. Germline-derived CDR1 and CDR2 are DFQATT and SNEGSKA (reference sequence). The CDR3 contains 14 residues.

The V gene is TRBV7-9, the J gene TRBJ2-5; D possibly corresponds to TRBD2 (6 bases). CDR3 length: 14 amino acids. V lost 0 bases and J lost 4, with 9 bases in between. The germline V gene has CDR1 SEHNR and CDR2 FQNEAQ (reference sequence). Written as DNA, the CDR3 is TGTGCCAGCAGCTTAGCGCGGGGAGTAGAGACCCAGTACTTC. Translating it yields CASSLARGVETQYF.

This clonotype was seen only a few times. J is TRBJ1-1 and V is TRBV27; no reliable D call. The CDR3 covers 13 residues. Germline V gene sequence: CDR1 MNHEY, CDR2 SMNVEV (reference sequence). The germline V and J ends were trimmed by 1 base and 8 bases, with 11 bases remaining between them. The CDR3 sequence is CASSLFGLSEAFF. The CDR3 region has the DNA TGTGCCAGCAGTTTATTCGGCCTTTCCGAAGCTTTCTTT.

This chain connects TRBV12-3 or TRBV12-4 to TRBJ2-3; no clear D gene. CDR3 length: 14 amino acids. The germline V and J ends were trimmed by 2 bases and 4 bases, with 10 bases remaining between them. The CDR3 loop reads CASSLLLPSDTQYF. The CDR3 nucleotides are TGTGCCAGCAGTTTACTCCTACCGTCAGATACGCAGTATTTT.

This clonotype was seen more than once but under ten times. The gene calls are TRBV29-1 and TRBJ2-7; 15 positions match TRBD2. The CDR3 loop spans 12 amino acids. Germline CDR1 reads SQVTM; CDR2 reads ANQGSEA. CDR3 DNA: TGCACCGGGGGGACTAGCGGGGGGAAGCAGTACTTC. This sequence encodes CTGGTSGGKQYF.

This clonotype was observed a few times. The V call is TRBV28, the J call TRBJ2-5, with 9 bases matching TRBD1. This CDR3 has 19 amino acids. Trimming cost V 4 bases and J 0 bases; bases outside gene matches: 15. Germline CDR1 is MDHEN and CDR2 is SYDVKM. The CDR3 DNA sequence: TGTGCCAGCAGTTCGCCAAAAGGGACAGGGATACTGTACCAAGAGACCCAGTACTTC. This gives the protein CASSSPKGTGILYQETQYF.

This clonotype showed up just a few times. This chain joins TRBV7-3 and TRBJ2-7; TRBD1 matches at 9 bases. The germline gives CDR1 SGHTA, CDR2 FQGTGA. CDR3 length equals 16 residues. The V gene end was trimmed by 1 base and the J gene end by 4 bases; junction bases not matched to a gene: 8. CDR3 in amino acids: CASSLNGGTGIYEQYF. The CDR3, as DNA: TGTGCCAGCAGCTTAAATGGCGGGACAGGGATATACGAGCAGTACTTC.

The V gene is TRBV28, the J gene TRBJ2-1; D call uncertain. V was pared by 6 bases and J by 4 bases, with 10 bases between. CDR3 length: 13 amino acids. Looked up from germline, CDR1 is MDHEN and CDR2 is SYDVKM. CDR3 coding DNA: TGTGCCAGCAGCCCCCGGCGATACAATGAGCAGTTCTTC. Its protein is CASSPRRYNEQFF.

This clonotype was seen only once. This rearrangement joins TRBV4-2 to TRBJ1-2; D call uncertain. Trimming removed 7 bases at V and 6 bases at J, with 15 bases between. The CDR3 spans 13 residues. Germline CDR1 and CDR2: LGHNA and YNFKEQ. The CDR3 loop is CASTDYDGDGYTF. The CDR3 region has the DNA TGTGCCAGCACCGACTACGACGGGGATGGCTACACCTTC.

The chain carries TRBV9 and TRBJ2-5; no clear D. This CDR3 spans 12 amino acids. V lost 7 bases, J lost 4 bases, and 11 bases lay in between. Per the germline V gene, CDR1 is SGDLS and CDR2 is YYNGEE. The CDR3 nucleotides read TGTGCCAGCGGGCCCGGTGCAGAGACCCAGTACTTC. Translated, it gives CASGPGAETQYF.

The chain combines TRBV7-2 with TRBJ2-2; a possible D gene is TRBD2 (7 bases). V gave up 1 base and J gave up 0 bases, with 9 bases separating them. The CDR3 runs 16 residues. CDR1 and CDR2 from the germline V gene are SGHTA and FQGNSA. The CDR3 bases are TGTGCCAGCAGCTTAGTCGGGGGGCCGAACACCGGGGAGCTGTTTTTT. This sequence encodes CASSLVGGPNTGELFF.

This clonotype appeared a few times. V is TRBV29-1 and J is TRBJ2-7, with 9 bases aligning to TRBD2. The CDR3 sequence is 17 residues long. Per the germline V gene, CDR1 is SQVTM and CDR2 is ANQGSEA. Trimming cost V 0 bases and J 4 bases; bases outside gene matches: 13. CDR3 nucleotides: TGCAGCGTTGAAGACACAACAAACGCGGGGGGGTATTACGAGCAGTACTTC. The encoded protein is CSVEDTTNAGGYYEQYF.

The chain couples TRBV5-5 to TRBJ2-1, with D tentatively TRBD2 (5 bases). Trimming took 0 bases from V and 1 from J, leaving 14 bases between them. Germline V lookup: CDR1 SGHKS, CDR2 YYEKEE (reference sequence). The length of the CDR3 is 17 residues. The CDR3 loop reads CASSLVRAGGSYNEQFF. The CDR3 bases are TGTGCCAGCAGCTTGGTACGAGCCGGAGGATCCTACAATGAGCAGTTCTTC.

The chain recombines TRBV15 with TRBJ1-2, with 8 bases matching TRBD1. This CDR3 has 15 residues. The V gene end was trimmed by 3 bases and the J gene end by 3 bases; junction bases not matched to a gene: 6. CDR1 and CDR2 (germline): LNHNV, YYDKDF (reference sequence). The CDR3 DNA reads as TGTGCCACCAGCAGCGGACAGGGCGAGTACTATGGCTACACCTTC. Translating it yields CATSSGQGEYYGYTF. Drawing the rest from reference TRBV15 and TRBJ1-2, the complete variable domain is DAMVIQNPRYQVTQFGKPVTLSCSQTLNHNVMYWYQQKSSQAPKLLFHYYDKDFNNEADTPDNFQSRRPNTSFCFLDIRSPGLGDTAMYLCATSSGQGEYYGYTFGSGTRLTVV.

This clonotype occurred a few times. The rearrangement joins TRBV28 to TRBJ2-1, with D maybe TRBD2 (6 bases). The CDR3 has 14 residues. V gave up 3 bases and J gave up 9 bases, with 15 bases separating them. Germline V gene sequence: CDR1 MDHEN, CDR2 SYDVKM. In DNA form, the CDR3 reads TGTGCCAGCAGTTTTCTGGGGACTCCCACTGAGCAGTTCTTC. Translated: CASSFLGTPTEQFF.